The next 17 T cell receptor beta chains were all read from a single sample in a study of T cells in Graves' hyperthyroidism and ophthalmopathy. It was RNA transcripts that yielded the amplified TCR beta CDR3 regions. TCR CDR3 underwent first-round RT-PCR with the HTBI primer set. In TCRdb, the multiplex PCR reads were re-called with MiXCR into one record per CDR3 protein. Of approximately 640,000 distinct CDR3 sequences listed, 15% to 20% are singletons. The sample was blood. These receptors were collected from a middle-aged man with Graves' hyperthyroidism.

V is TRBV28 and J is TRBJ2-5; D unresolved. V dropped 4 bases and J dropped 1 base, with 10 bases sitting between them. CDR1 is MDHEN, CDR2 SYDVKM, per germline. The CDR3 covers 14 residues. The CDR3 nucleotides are TGTGCCAGCAGTTCCGCCCTCACCCAAGAGACCCAGTACTTC. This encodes CASSSALTQETQYF.

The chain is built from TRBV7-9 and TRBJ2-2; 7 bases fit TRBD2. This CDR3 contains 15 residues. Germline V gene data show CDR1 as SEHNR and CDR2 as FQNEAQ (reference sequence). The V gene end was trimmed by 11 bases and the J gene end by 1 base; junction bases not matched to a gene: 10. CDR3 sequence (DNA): TGTGCCCGGGAGGTCCCCAAGGAGAACACCGGGGAGCTGTTTTTT. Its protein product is CAREVPKENTGELFF.

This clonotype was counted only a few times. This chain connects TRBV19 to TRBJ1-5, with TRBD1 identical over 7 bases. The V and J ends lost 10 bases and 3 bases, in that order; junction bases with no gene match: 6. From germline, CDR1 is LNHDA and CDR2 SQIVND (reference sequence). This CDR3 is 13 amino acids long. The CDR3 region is CATEDRDNQPQHF. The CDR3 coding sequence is TGTGCCACCGAAGACAGGGACAATCAGCCCCAGCATTTT.

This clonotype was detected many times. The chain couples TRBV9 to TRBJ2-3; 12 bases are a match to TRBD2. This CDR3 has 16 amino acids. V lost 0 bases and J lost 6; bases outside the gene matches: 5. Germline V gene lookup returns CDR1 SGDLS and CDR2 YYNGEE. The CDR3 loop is CASSVGTSGVSDTQYF. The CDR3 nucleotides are TGTGCCAGCAGCGTAGGGACTAGCGGGGTCTCGGATACGCAGTATTTT.

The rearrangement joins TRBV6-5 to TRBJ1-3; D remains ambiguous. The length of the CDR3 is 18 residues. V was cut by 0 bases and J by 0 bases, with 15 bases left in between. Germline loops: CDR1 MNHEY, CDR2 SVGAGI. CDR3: CASSYSTRLRGSGNTIYF. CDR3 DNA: TGTGCCAGCAGTTACTCGACCCGACTGCGGGGCTCTGGAAACACCATATATTTT.

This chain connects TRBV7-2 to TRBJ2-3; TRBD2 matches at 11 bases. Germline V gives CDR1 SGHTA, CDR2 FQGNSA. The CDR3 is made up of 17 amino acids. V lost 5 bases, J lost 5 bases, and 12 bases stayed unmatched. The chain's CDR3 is CASSQTLAGEIRDTQYF. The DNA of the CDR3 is TGTGCCAGCAGCCAAACACTAGCGGGAGAGATTAGAGATACGCAGTATTTT.

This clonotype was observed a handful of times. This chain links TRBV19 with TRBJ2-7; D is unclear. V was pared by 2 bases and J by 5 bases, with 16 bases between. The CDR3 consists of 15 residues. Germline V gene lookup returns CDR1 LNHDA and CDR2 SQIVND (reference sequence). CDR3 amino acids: CASSISTSSVNEQYF. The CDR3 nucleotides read TGTGCCAGTAGTATATCCACCAGCTCCGTTAACGAGCAGTACTTC.

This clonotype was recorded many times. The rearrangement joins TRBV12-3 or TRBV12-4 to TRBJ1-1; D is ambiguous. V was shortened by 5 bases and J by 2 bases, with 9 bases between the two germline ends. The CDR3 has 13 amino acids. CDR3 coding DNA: TGTGCCAGCAGTCAAACCAGAAACACTGAAGCTTTCTTT. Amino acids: CASSQTRNTEAFF.

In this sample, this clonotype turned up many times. CDR3 in DNA: TGTGCCAGCAGCCAGCGTTTCCCGGGACTAGCGGGAAGATTGGAGACCCAGTACTTC. This sequence encodes CASSQRFPGLAGRLETQYF. The J gene is TRBJ2-5, the V gene TRBV11-1, with TRBD2 matching over 13 bases. Germline V gene sequence: CDR1 SGHAT, CDR2 FQDESV (reference sequence). V dropped 5 bases and J dropped 5; count of bases not matched to a gene: 17. CDR3 size: 19 residues.

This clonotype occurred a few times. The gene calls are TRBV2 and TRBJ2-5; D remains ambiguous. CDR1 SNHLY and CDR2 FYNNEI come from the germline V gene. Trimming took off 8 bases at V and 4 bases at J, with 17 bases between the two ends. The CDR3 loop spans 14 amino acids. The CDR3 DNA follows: TGTGCCAGCCAGACTCCGGCAACCGTAGAGACCCAGTACTTC. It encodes CASQTPATVETQYF.

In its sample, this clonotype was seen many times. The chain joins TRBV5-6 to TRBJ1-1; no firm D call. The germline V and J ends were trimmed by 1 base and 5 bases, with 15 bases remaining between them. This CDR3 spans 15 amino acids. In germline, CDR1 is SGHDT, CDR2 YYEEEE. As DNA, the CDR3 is TGTGCCAGCAGCTTGCGGGTCACTCAGGAGACTGAAGCTTTCTTT. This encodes CASSLRVTQETEAFF.

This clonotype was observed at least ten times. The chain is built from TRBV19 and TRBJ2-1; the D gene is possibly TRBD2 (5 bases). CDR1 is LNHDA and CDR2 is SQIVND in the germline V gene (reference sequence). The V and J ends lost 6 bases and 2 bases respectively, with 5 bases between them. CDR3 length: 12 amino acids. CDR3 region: CASSGTYNEQFF. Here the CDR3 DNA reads TGTGCCAGTAGCGGGACCTACAATGAGCAGTTCTTC.

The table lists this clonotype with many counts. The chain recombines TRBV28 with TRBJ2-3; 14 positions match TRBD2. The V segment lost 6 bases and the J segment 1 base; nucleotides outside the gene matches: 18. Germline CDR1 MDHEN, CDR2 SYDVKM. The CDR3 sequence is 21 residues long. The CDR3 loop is CASRNRHGTSGSEGGTDTQYF. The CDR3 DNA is TGTGCCAGCAGGAACCGTCACGGGACTAGCGGGAGTGAGGGGGGCACAGATACGCAGTATTTT.

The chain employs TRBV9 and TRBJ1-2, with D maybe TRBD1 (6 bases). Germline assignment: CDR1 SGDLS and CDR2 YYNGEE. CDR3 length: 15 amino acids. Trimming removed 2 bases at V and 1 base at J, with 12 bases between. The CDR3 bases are TGTGCCAGCAGCGTGGACAGCAACCTTAACTATGGCTACACCTTC. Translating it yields CASSVDSNLNYGYTF. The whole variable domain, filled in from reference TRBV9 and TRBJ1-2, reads DSGVTQTPKHLITATGQRVTLRCSPRSGDLSVYWYQQSLDQGLQFLIQYYNGEERAKGNILERFSAQQFPDLHSELNLSSLELGDSALYFCASSVDSNLNYGYTFGSGTRLTVV.

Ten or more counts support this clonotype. The CDR3 loop is CASTRQPATNEKLFF. In nucleotides, the CDR3 is TGTGCCAGCACCCGACAGCCCGCAACTAATGAAAAACTGTTTTTT. The chain has TRBV2 and TRBJ1-4; weak D call: TRBD1 (5 bases). Trimming took 7 bases from V and 0 from J, leaving 12 bases between them. Germline CDR1 reads SNHLY; CDR2 reads FYNNEI. The CDR3 contains 15 residues.

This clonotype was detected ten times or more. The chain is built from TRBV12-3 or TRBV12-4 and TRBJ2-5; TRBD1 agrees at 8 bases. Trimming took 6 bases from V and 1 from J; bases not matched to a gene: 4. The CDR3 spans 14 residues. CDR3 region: CASRSGTGQETQYF. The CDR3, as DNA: TGTGCCAGCAGATCCGGGACAGGCCAAGAGACCCAGTACTTC.

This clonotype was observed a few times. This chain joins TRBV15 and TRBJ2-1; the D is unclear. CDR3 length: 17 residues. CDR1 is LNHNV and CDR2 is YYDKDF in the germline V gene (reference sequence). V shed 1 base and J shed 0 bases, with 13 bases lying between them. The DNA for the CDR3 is TGTGCCACCAGCAGAGTGGGGTCCGCCAGCTCCTACAATGAGCAGTTCTTC. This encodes CATSRVGSASSYNEQFF.